The entry below gives a single T cell receptor (beta chain) sequence along with its context. Its antigen is currently unknown. Sequencing targeted expressed TCRB transcripts, as all isolated RNA had been reverse transcribed. Sequencing was performed with immunoSEQ multiplex PCR; in TCRdb, only in-frame clones are kept and a portion is missing. The table lists around 310,000 clones, roughly 12% of them singletons. This sample stems from a study of beta chain features in type 1 diabetes. The study, taken as a whole, reports: All four CD4+ subsets from Type 1 diabetes patients carried moderately but significantly shorter TCRB CDR3s. Naive, central memory and regulatory TCRB repertoires appeared more similar among patients than healthy donors. Diminished insertions and augmented deletions at VDJ junctions characterized type 1 diabetes patients.

With 1 base clipped from V and 6 bases from J, the junction kept 7 bases outside the gene matches. This CDR3 is 16 amino acids long. Per the germline V gene, CDR1 is SGHVS and CDR2 is FNYEAQ. Heparinised blood was drawn once per donor, averaging roughly 0.11 L. Each of the CD4+ naive, central memory, regulatory and stem cell-like memory populations was sorted via CD45RO/CCR7/CD25/CD127/CD95/CD27. The chain uses TRBV7-6 and TRBJ2-2; 8 bases map to TRBD2. The receptor comes from a woman under 30 with type 1 diabetes. Sequenced sample: naive CD4+ T cells from blood. CDR3 sequence (DNA): TGTGCCAGCAGCTTAGTTCCGCCTAGCGGGCCCGGGGAGCTGTTTTTT. It translates to CASSLVPPSGPGELFF.